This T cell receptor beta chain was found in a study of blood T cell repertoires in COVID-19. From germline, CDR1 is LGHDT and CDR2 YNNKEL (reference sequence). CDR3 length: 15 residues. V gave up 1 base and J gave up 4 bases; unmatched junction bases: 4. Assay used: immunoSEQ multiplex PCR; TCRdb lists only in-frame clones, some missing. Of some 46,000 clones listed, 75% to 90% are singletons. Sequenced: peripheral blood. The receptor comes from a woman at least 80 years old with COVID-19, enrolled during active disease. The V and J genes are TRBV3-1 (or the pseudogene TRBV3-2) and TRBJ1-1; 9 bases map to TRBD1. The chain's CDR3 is CASSQGATGGTEAFF. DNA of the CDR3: TGTGCCAGCAGCCAAGGCGCGACAGGGGGCACTGAAGCTTTCTTT.